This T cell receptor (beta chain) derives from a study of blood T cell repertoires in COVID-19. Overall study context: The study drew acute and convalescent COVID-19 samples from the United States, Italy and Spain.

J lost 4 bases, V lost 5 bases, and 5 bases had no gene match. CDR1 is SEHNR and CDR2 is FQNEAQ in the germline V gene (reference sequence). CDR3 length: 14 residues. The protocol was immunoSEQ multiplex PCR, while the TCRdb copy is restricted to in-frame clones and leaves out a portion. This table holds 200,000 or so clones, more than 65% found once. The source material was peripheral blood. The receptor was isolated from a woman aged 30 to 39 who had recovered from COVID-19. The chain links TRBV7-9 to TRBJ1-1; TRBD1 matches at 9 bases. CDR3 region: CASSRGQGGTEAFF. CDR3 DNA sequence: TGTGCCAGCAGCCGGGGACAGGGAGGCACTGAAGCTTTCTTT.